This T cell receptor (beta chain) appears in the sequencing data of a study of T cell changes during pregnancy in multiple sclerosis. Germline CDR1 SGHRS, CDR2 YFSETQ. CDR3 size: 17 residues. V gave up 4 bases and J gave up 8 bases; unmatched junction bases: 10. TCRdb's copy holds only in-frame clones and misses some; the assay was immunoSEQ multiplex PCR. The data show some 70,000 clones, with about 89% seen just once and 0.65% to 0.9% held by the top ten. The chain uses TRBV5-1 and TRBJ1-6; 12 bases align to TRBD1. The TCR was taken from a female donor with multiple sclerosis, enrolled in a pregnancy study. This specimen was peripheral blood, taken in the second trimester of pregnancy. For the CDR3, the DNA is TGCGCCAGCAGCGCGACCGGGACAGGGGGCGGTTATTCACCCCTCCACTTT. This translates into CASSATGTGGGYSPLHF.